This T cell receptor (beta chain) derives from a study of blood T cell repertoires in COVID-19. Using immunoSEQ multiplex PCR, the repertoire was profiled, and TCRdb retains in-frame clones only, with some absent. The sample includes around 260,000 clones, approximately 86% of them seen just once. Germline-derived CDR1 and CDR2 are LNHDA and SQIVND (reference sequence). The CDR3 is 14 residues long. V shed 6 bases, J shed 4 bases, and the junction held 4 bases outside the gene matches. V usage is TRBV19 and J usage is TRBJ1-5; 9 bases agree with TRBD1. The sequencing sample was made of peripheral blood. The sequence was collected from a human donor with COVID-19, enrolled during active disease. The donor label of this sample is uncertain. The CDR3 is CASRPDRGNQPQHF. The CDR3 DNA reads as TGTGCCAGTAGACCGGACAGGGGAAATCAGCCCCAGCATTTT.